The source of this TCR beta chain is a study of blood T cell repertoires in COVID-19. Study in general: Samples taken during acute and convalescent COVID-19 were collected in the United States, Italy and Spain.

The junction had 4 bases not matched to a gene; V was cut back by 1 base and J by 2 bases. CDR3 length equals 15 residues. CDR1 MNHNS and CDR2 SASEGT come from the germline V gene. Authors' analysis steps: Amplification of reference gene primers provided the estimated nucleated cell counts. Method: immunoSEQ multiplex PCR; TCRdb's copy keeps in-frame clones and lacks some. Clonal size and the V and J genes are those of that table, whereas D and trimming came from the DNA. The data hold some 510,000 clones, with approximately 87% observed a single time. Cohort placement rested on clinical history that participants reported themselves.

The sequencing input was PBMCs or T cells enriched from blood (not recorded which). This sequence joins TRBV6-1 and TRBJ2-7; 8 bases line up with TRBD2. The receptor was derived from a middle-aged woman who had recovered from COVID-19. CDR3 amino acids: CASSEVPGGAYEQYF. The CDR3 nucleotides read TGTGCCAGCAGTGAAGTACCGGGAGGGGCCTACGAGCAGTACTTC.